This TCR beta chain was identified during a study of human T cells and chemical hapten exposure. At the level of the study: The patients, most of them female, presented with alopecia areata, totalis or universalis. General study findings and limits: While controls formed fewer of them, expanded TCRs formed significantly more large CDR3 similarity clusters.

This clonotype was detected ten times or more. What it recognizes is unknown. The CDR3 totals 13 residues. The V end lost 2 bases, the J end lost 7 bases, and 11 bases lay between the germline ends. Noted time point: patch test 1, 2 weeks after DPC sensitization. Noted treatment: therapeutic diphenylcyclopropenone sensitization with weekly scalp DPC. RNA extraction used unfractionated whole blood as the source of total RNA. In TCRdb, the RACE reads were re-called with MiXCR into one record per CDR3 protein. The repertoire holds under 450,000 distinct CDR3 sequences, with 4% to 5.5% as singletons. Sequenced material: whole blood, taken in connection with sensitization to the hapten diphenylcyclopropenone (DPC). The receptor was derived from a woman aged 50 to 60 with alopecia areata. Some clones in this sample may be carry-over from other donors' samples. V gene TRBV12-3 or TRBV12-4 combines with J gene TRBJ1-2, with D uncertain. The CDR3 DNA reads TGTGCCAGCAGTTTAAACCTCTCTGGTGGCTACACCTTC. Translation: CASSLNLSGGYTF.